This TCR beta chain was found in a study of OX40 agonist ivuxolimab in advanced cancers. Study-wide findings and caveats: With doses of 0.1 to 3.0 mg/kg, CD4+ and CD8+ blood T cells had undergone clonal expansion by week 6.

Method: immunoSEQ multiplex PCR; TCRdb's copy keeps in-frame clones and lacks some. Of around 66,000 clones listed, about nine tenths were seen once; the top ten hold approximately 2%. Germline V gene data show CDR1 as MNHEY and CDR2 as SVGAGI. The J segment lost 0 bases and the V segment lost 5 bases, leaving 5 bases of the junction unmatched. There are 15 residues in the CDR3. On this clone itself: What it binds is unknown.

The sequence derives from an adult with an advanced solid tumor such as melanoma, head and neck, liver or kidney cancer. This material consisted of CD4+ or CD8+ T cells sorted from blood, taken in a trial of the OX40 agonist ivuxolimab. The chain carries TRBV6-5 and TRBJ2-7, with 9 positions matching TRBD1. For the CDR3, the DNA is TGTGCCAGCAGTGGTGGGACAGGGAGCTCCTACGAGCAGTACTTC. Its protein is CASSGGTGSSYEQYF.